This passage covers 14 T cell receptor beta chains from one sample sequenced in a study of blood T cell repertoires in COVID-19. TCRdb's table, derived via immunoSEQ multiplex PCR, lists solely in-frame clones and lacks some. The table shows hundreds of thousands of clones, with around 89% occurring only once. Sequenced sample: PBMCs or T cells enriched from blood (not recorded which). These receptors were taken from a woman aged 25 to 39 who had recovered from COVID-19.

The genes are TRBV4-3 and TRBJ1-6, with D hard to call. V was trimmed by 0 bases and J by 9 bases, leaving 18 bases between them. CDR3 length equals 17 residues. The germline CDR1 and CDR2 sequences are LGHNA and YSLEER. The CDR3: CASSQDSAPPVGSPLHF. The CDR3 nucleotides are TGCGCCAGCAGCCAAGATAGCGCCCCCCCCGTTGGTTCACCCCTCCACTTT.

This clone was counted a single time. This rearrangement joins TRBV18 to TRBJ1-1; TRBD1 matches at 10 bases. CDR1 is KGHSH and CDR2 is LQKENI in the germline V gene. J gave up 1 base and V 3 bases, and 5 bases lay outside the gene matches. The CDR3 has 16 amino acids. The CDR3 region has the DNA TGTGCCAGCTCACCGACTAGGGACAGGGGGAACACTGAAGCTTTCTTT. Protein product: CASSPTRDRGNTEAFF.

This chain joins TRBV10-2 and TRBJ1-1, with 10 bases fitting TRBD1. V lost 6 bases to trimming and J lost 6 bases; unmatched junction nucleotides: 7. Germline loops: CDR1 WSHSY, CDR2 SAAADI. The CDR3 is 14 residues long. In DNA form, the CDR3 reads TGCGCCAGCAGGGACAGGGGGGAGTTCGCTGAAGCTTTCTTT. Translated: CASRDRGEFAEAFF.

V is TRBV19 and J is TRBJ1-3; D uncertain. The CDR3 runs to 15 residues. Trimming cost V 3 bases and J 0 bases, with 9 bases left between them. Germline-derived CDR1 and CDR2 are LNHDA and SQIVND (reference sequence). CDR3 sequence: CASSIAFISGNTIYF. CDR3 bases: TGTGCCAGTAGTATCGCGTTTATCTCTGGAAACACCATATATTTT.

In its sample, this clone was seen a few times. This CDR3 is CASSLDITADRTTEAFF. The DNA for the CDR3 is TGTGCCAGCAGTTTAGACATCACCGCAGACAGAACCACTGAAGCTTTCTTT. This rearrangement joins TRBV28 to TRBJ1-1, with D perhaps matching TRBD1 (5 bases). The CDR3 has 17 amino acids. Germline lookup yields CDR1 MDHEN and CDR2 SYDVKM. V was shortened by 2 bases and J by 4 bases, with 20 bases between the two germline ends.

The rearrangement uses TRBV5-1 and TRBJ1-5, with D hard to call. The V gene lost 1 base and the J gene lost 1 base, with 18 bases spanning the gap. CDR1 is SGHRS, CDR2 YFSETQ, per germline. The CDR3 is made up of 18 amino acids. The CDR3 protein is CASSLFGTGAGSNQPQHF. CDR3 DNA sequence: TGCGCCAGCAGCTTGTTCGGCACGGGAGCGGGCAGCAATCAGCCCCAGCATTTT.

The chain carries TRBV4-1 and TRBJ2-5; TRBD1 matches at 10 bases. Germline loops: CDR1 MGHRA, CDR2 YSYEKL. The V gene end was trimmed by 3 bases and the J gene end by 5 bases; junction bases not matched to a gene: 18. The CDR3 runs 19 residues. The CDR3 DNA is TGCGCCAGCAGCCAGCCTGGGACAGGGGCTTTCTCTCCGAGGGAGACCCAGTACTTC. Translated: CASSQPGTGAFSPRETQYF.

The chain couples TRBV3-1 (or the pseudogene TRBV3-2) to TRBJ2-6; possible D gene TRBD2, 5 bases. CDR1 LGHDT and CDR2 YNNKEL come from the germline V gene (reference sequence). The V gene lost 0 bases and the J gene lost 2 bases, with 23 bases spanning the gap. The CDR3 consists of 21 residues. In DNA, the CDR3 is TGTGCCAGCAGCCAAGATCAGTCGATGACTACCTTTCCGGCTGGGGCCAACGTCCTGACTTTC. It is translated as CASSQDQSMTTFPAGANVLTF.

The chain recombines TRBV5-1 with TRBJ1-1, with D possibly being TRBD1 (5 bases). Germline CDR1 SGHRS, CDR2 YFSETQ. The CDR3 extends over 12 amino acids. V was shortened by 1 base and J by 6 bases, with 7 bases between the two germline ends. CDR3 residues: CASSLQGAEAFF. CDR3 sequence (DNA): TGCGCCAGCAGCTTGCAGGGCGCTGAAGCTTTCTTT. Filled out from reference TRBV5-1 and TRBJ1-1, the complete variable domain reads KAGVTQTPRYLIKTRGQQVTLSCSPISGHRSVSWYQQTPGQGLQFLFEYFSETQRNKGNFPGRFSGRQFSNSRSEMNVSTLELGDSALYLCASSLQGAEAFFGQGTRLTVV.

This chain connects TRBV2 to TRBJ1-1; TRBD1 matches at 7 bases. V dropped 6 bases and J dropped 3; count of bases not matched to a gene: 7. The germline CDR1 and CDR2 sequences are SNHLY and FYNNEI. CDR3 length equals 14 residues. CDR3 coding DNA: TGTGCCAGCAGGGAACAGGGGTTGGACACTGAAGCTTTCTTT. Encoded protein: CASREQGLDTEAFF.

Of note for this clone: This same CDR3 is encoded by further DNA sequences in the sample. V usage is TRBV11-2 and J usage is TRBJ1-4; 8 bases are shared with TRBD1. The CDR3 covers 13 residues. Germline assignment: CDR1 SGHAT and CDR2 FQNNGV. Unmatched junction bases numbered 2, after V lost 3 bases and J lost 8 bases. CDR3 nucleotide sequence: TGTGCCAGCAGCTTGGACAGGGACGAAAAACTGTTTTTT. Its protein is CASSLDRDEKLFF.

This chain uses TRBV5-4 with TRBJ1-1, with D perhaps TRBD1 (6 bases). Germline V gives CDR1 SGHNT, CDR2 YYREEE (reference sequence). The CDR3 runs 13 residues. Trimming removed 6 bases from V and 1 base from J, with 10 bases in between. The CDR3, as DNA: TGTGCCAGCACCATCAGGGGGAACACTGAAGCTTTCTTT. It codes for CASTIRGNTEAFF.

The V gene is TRBV20-1, the J gene TRBJ2-7; D is undetermined. The CDR3 is 12 amino acids. V lost 3 bases, J lost 4 bases, and 10 bases lay in between. Per the germline V gene, CDR1 is DFQATT and CDR2 is SNEGSKA (reference sequence). CDR3 sequence: CSASGVGYEQYF. The CDR3 DNA sequence: TGCAGTGCTAGTGGGGTCGGGTACGAGCAGTACTTC.

Only a few counts were recorded for this clone. The V and J genes are TRBV14 and TRBJ2-1, with 11 nucleotides matching TRBD2. The CDR3 is 21 amino acids. The germline V gene encodes CDR1 SGHDN and CDR2 FVKESK. The V gene end was trimmed by 2 bases and the J gene end by 4 bases; junction bases not matched to a gene: 19. The CDR3 spells CASSQTGGVGTSGYPYNEQFF. The CDR3 bases are TGTGCCAGCAGCCAAACCGGAGGGGTTGGGACTAGCGGCTATCCATACAATGAGCAGTTCTTC.